The present entry profiles one T cell receptor (beta chain) with its context. Its antigen is undetermined. This entry comes from a study of T-cell memory formation after mild COVID-19. Study-wide context: The study found TCR clusters largely donor specific.

Each CDR3 protein is one row after TCRdb ran MiXCR on the 5' RACE reads. The table includes 300,000 to 400,000 distinct CDR3 sequences, around 20% detected once. The CDR3 loop spans 14 amino acids. Germline V gives CDR1 KGHDR, CDR2 SFDVKD. The ends were cut back, 5 bases at V and 4 bases at J, with 10 bases in the middle. General study points: Unconfirmed was the SARS-CoV-2 specificity of second-wave clones that peaked on day 37. Several responding clones turned up in pre-infection memory, indicating that cross-reactive memory may have taken part. CD4+ clones that contracted lay mainly in CM and EM; CD8+ ones lay in EMRA.

The sequence came from an adult woman who had mild COVID-19 (a few samples of this study predate the infection). Cell type and time point are not known. The chain is built from TRBV24-1 and TRBJ2-2; D is undetermined. Sample: PBMCs or a T cell subset sorted from them (not recorded which). CDR3 DNA sequence: TGTGCCACCAGTGGGCGGCAGTTCACCGGGGAGCTGTTTTTT. It translates to CATSGRQFTGELFF.